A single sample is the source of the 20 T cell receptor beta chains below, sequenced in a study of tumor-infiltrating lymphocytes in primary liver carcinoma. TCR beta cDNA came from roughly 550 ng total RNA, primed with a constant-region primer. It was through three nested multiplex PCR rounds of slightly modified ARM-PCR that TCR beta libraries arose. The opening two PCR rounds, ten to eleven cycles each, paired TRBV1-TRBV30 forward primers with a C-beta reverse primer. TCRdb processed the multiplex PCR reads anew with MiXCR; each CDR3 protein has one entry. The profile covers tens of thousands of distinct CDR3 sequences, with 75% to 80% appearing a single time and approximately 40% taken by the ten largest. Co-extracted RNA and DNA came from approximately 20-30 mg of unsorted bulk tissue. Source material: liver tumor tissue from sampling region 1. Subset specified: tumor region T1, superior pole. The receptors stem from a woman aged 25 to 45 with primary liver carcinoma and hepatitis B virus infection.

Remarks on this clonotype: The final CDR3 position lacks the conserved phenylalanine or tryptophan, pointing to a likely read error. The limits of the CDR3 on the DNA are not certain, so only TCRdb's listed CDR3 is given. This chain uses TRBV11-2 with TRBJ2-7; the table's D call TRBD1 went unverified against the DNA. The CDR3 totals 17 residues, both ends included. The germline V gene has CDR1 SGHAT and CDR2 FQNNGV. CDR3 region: CVSSITGGGSRTYEQHL.

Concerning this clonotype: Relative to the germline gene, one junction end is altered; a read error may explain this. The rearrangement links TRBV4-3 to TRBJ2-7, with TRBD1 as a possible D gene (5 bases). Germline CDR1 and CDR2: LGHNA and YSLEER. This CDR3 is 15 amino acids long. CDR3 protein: CTSSQDRWTRREQYF. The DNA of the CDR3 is TGCACCAGCAGCCAAGATCGGTGGACAAGGCGGGAGCAGTACTTC.

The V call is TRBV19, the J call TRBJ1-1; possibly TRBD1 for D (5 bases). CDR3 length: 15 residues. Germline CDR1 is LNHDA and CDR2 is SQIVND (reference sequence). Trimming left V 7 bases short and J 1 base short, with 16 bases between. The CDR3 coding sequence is TGTGCCAGTACTAGGGAGGGGAAGTCGAACACTGAAGCTTTCTTT. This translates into CASTREGKSNTEAFF.

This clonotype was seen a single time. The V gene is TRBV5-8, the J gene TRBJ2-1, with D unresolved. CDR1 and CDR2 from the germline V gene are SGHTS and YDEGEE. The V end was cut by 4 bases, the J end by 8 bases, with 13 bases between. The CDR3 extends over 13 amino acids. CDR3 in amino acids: CASSPRPTDEQFF. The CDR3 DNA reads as TGTGCCAGCAGCCCCCGACCAACCGATGAGCAGTTCTTC.

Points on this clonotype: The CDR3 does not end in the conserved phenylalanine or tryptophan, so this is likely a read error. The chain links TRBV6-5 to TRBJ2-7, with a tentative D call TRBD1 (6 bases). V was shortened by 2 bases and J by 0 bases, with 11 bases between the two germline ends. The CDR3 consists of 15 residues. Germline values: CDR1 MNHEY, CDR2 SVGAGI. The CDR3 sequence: CASSYKDSYSYEQYL. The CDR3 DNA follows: TGTGCCAGCAGTTACAAGGACAGCTACTCCTACGAGCAGTACTTA.

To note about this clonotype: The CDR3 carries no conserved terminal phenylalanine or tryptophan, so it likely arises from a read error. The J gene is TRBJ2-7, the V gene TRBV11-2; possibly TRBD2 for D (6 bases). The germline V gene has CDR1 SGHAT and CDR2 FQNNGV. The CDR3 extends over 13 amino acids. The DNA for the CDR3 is TGTGGCAGCAAGATTGCGGGGAACTACGTGCAGTACATC. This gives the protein CGSKIAGNYVQYI.

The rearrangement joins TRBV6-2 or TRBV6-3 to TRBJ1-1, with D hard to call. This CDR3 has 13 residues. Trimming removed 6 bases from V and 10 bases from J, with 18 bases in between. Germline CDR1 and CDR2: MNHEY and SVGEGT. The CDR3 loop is CASRPRPALTAFF. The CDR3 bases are TGTGCCAGCAGGCCGAGACCGGCCCTAACAGCTTTCTTT.

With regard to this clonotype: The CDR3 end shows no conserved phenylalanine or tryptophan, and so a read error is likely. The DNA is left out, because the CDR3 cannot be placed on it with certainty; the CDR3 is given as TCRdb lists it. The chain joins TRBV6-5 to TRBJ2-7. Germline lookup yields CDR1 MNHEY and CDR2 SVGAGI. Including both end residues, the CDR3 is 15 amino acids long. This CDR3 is CASSYKDSSSYEQCS.

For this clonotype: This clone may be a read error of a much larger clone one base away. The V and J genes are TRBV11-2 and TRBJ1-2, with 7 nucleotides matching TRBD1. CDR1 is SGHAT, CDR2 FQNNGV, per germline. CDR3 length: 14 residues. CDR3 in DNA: TGTACCAGCAGCCCAGCCGACAGGGACTATGGCTATACCTTC. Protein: CTSSPADRDYGYTF.

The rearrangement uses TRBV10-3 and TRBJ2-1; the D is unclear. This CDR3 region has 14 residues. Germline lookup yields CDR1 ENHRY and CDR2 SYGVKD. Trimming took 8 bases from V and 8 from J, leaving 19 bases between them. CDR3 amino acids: CAIGLKATRDEQFF. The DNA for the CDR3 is TGTGCCATCGGTCTCAAGGCGACCCGGGATGAGCAGTTCTTC.

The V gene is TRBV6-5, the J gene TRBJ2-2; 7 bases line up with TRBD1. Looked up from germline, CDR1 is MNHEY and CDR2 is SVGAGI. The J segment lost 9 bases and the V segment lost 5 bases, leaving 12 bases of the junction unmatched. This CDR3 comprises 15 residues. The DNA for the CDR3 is TGTGCCAGCAGTCCGCAGACAGGGTTCACAAGGGAGCTGTTTTTT. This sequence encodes CASSPQTGFTRELFF.

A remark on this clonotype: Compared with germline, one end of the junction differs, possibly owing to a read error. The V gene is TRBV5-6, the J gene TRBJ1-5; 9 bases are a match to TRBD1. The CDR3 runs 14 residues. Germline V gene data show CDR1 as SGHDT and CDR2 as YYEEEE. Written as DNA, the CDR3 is TGTGCCAGCAGCACAGGGGGCGACAATCAGCCGCAGCATTTT. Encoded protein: CASSTGGDNQPQHF.

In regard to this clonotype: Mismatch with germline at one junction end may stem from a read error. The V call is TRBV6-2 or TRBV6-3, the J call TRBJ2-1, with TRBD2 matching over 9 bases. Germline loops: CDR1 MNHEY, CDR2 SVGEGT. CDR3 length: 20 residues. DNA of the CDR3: TGCGCCAGCAGTTACGGCAGTGCGGGTCTAGCGGGAAGGCCTAACAATGGGCAGTTCTTC. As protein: CASSYGSAGLAGRPNNGQFF.

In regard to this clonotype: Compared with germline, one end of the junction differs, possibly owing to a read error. As DNA, the CDR3 is TGTGCGAACAGCTCAACCGGGACAGTGAACACCGAAGCTTTCTTT. Translated: CANSSTGTVNTEAFF. The chain uses TRBV11-1 and TRBJ1-1, with TRBD1 matching 7 bases. Germline V lookup: CDR1 SGHAT, CDR2 FQDESV (reference sequence). The CDR3 runs 15 residues.

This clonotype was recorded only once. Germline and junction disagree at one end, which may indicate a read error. This CDR3 reads CTSSFKWSYDSPLHF. CDR3 DNA: TGTACCAGCAGTTTTAAGTGGAGCTATGATTCACCCCTCCACTTT. This chain connects TRBV11-3 to TRBJ1-6; D unresolved. The germline V gene has CDR1 SGHNT and CDR2 YENEEA. The CDR3 extends over 15 amino acids.

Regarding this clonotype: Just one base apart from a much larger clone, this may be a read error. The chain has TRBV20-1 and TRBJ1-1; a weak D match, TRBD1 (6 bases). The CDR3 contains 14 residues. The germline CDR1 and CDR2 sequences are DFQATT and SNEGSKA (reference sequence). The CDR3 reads CSARVGAQNTDAFF. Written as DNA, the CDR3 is TGCAGTGCTAGAGTGGGGGCACAGAACACTGACGCTTTCTTT.

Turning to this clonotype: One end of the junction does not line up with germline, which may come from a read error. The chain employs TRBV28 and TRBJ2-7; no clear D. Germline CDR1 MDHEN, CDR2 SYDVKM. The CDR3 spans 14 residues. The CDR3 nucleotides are TGTGCCAGCAGCTTCATTGCTAGATCTTACGAGCAGTATTTC. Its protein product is CASSFIARSYEQYF.

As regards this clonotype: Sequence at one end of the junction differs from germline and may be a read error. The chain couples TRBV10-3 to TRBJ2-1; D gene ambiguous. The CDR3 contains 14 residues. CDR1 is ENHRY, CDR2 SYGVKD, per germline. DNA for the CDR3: TGTGCCATCAGTCCCATGGCGACCTGGGATGAGCAGTTATTC. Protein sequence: CAISPMATWDEQLF.

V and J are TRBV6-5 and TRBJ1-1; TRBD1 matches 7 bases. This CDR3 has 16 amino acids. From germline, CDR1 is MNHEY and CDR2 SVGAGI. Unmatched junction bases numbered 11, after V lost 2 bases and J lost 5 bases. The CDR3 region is CASSYGDSVTGTEAFF. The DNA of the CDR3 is TGTGCCAGCAGTTACGGGGACAGCGTAACAGGAACTGAAGCTTTCTTT.

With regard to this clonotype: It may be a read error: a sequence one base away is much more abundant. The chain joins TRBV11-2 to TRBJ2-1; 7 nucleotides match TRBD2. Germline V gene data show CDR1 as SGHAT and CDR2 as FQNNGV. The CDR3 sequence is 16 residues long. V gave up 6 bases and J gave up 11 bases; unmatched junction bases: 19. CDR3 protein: CASSLDIGLVMGKQFF. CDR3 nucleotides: TGTGCCAGCAGTTTGGATATCGGACTAGTCATGGGTAAGCAGTTCTTC.